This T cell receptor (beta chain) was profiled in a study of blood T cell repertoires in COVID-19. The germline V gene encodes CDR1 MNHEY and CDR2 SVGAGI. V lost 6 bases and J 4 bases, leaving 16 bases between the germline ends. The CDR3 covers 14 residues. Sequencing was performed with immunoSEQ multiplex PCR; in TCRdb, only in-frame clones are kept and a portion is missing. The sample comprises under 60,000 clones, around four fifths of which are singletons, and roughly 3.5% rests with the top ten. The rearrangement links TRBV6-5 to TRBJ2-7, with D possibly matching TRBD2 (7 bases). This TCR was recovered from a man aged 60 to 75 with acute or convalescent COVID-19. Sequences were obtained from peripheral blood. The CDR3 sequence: CASRGGGAIYEQYF. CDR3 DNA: TGTGCCAGCAGAGGAGGGGGGGCCATTTACGAGCAGTACTTC.